Following are 22 T cell receptor beta chains from one sample sequenced in a study of CD8 T cells in Susac syndrome. When the RNA was reverse transcribed, random hexamers were used with an input of roughly 0.45 to 1 ug. One entry per CDR3 protein, called by TCRdb with MiXCR from the immunoSEQ multiplex PCR reads. The data contain roughly 140,000 distinct CDR3 sequences, 94% of them singletons. The sample consisted of CD8+ T cells from PBMCs. These receptors were taken from a human donor in good health.

The chain links TRBV7-8 to TRBJ2-3, with 8 positions matching TRBD2. The CDR3 spans 17 residues. Germline CDR1 and CDR2: SGHVS and FQNEAQ. V gave up 1 base and J gave up 3 bases; unmatched junction bases: 9. The CDR3 spells CASSLVTYGGGTDTQYF. In DNA form, the CDR3 reads TGTGCCAGCAGCTTAGTCACATACGGGGGGGGGACAGATACGCAGTATTTT.

V gene TRBV20-1 combines with J gene TRBJ2-1; D is perhaps TRBD2 (5 bases). Germline CDR1 DFQATT, CDR2 SNEGSKA (reference sequence). The CDR3 covers 16 residues. Trimming took 0 bases from V and 0 from J, leaving 12 bases between them. For the CDR3, the DNA is TGCAGTGCTAGAGATTCTAGCCGCAGCTCCTACAATGAGCAGTTCTTC. Translated: CSARDSSRSSYNEQFF.

The chain recombines TRBV7-2 with TRBJ1-2; D ambiguous. The V gene's germline CDR1 is SGHTA and CDR2 FQGNSA. The CDR3 sequence is 12 residues long. Trimming stripped 1 base from V and 6 bases from J, with 6 bases between. The CDR3 sequence: CASSLGGNGYTF. CDR3 nucleotides: TGTGCCAGCAGCTTAGGCGGGAATGGCTACACCTTC.

This sequence joins TRBV7-9 and TRBJ1-2; 10 nucleotides line up with TRBD1. The CDR3 extends over 16 amino acids. Trimming at V came to 5 bases and at J to 5 bases, leaving 11 bases not matched to a gene. Germline CDR1 reads SEHNR; CDR2 reads FQNEAQ (reference sequence). In DNA form, the CDR3 reads TGTGCCAGCAGCCCACCGGGACAGGGGCCTTCTTATGGCTACACCTTC. It yields the protein CASSPPGQGPSYGYTF.

V is TRBV30 and J is TRBJ1-1; D call uncertain. V was trimmed by 4 bases and J by 1 base, leaving 7 bases between them. CDR3 length: 12 amino acids. The V gene's germline CDR1 is GTSNPN and CDR2 SVGIG (reference sequence). The DNA for the CDR3 is TGTGCCTGGAACGGGCCGAACACTGAAGCTTTCTTT. Protein product: CAWNGPNTEAFF. The entire variable domain, with the rest obtained from reference TRBV30 and TRBJ1-1, is as follows: SQTIHQWPATLVQPVGSPLSLECTVEGTSNPNLYWYRQAAGRGLQLLFYSVGIGQISSEVPQNLSASRPQDRQFILSSKKLLLSDSGFYLCAWNGPNTEAFFGQGTRLTVV.

This chain links TRBV27 with TRBJ2-7; 7 bases are shared with TRBD1. The CDR3 length is 14 residues. Germline assignment: CDR1 MNHEY and CDR2 SMNVEV (reference sequence). V was pared by 7 bases and J by 5 bases, with 11 bases of the junction left unmatched. Here the CDR3 DNA reads TGTGCCAGCAACCCGACAGGGATCATCAACGAGCAGTACTTC. Protein: CASNPTGIINEQYF.

This clonotype has only one observation. This chain connects TRBV19 to TRBJ2-2; possible D gene TRBD2, 6 bases. This CDR3 spans 13 amino acids. Germline V gene sequence: CDR1 LNHDA, CDR2 SQIVND (reference sequence). V lost 11 bases and J lost 3, with 13 bases in between. The CDR3: CAGRKRDTGELFF. For the CDR3, the DNA is TGTGCCGGTCGCAAGCGGGACACCGGGGAGCTGTTTTTT.

The chain links TRBV19 to TRBJ2-3; TRBD1 is a possible D gene (6 bases). In germline, CDR1 is LNHDA, CDR2 SQIVND (reference sequence). The CDR3 totals 13 residues. Deletions cut 9 bases from V and 0 bases from J, with 10 bases between. The CDR3 spells CARQGRSTDTQYF. In nucleotides, the CDR3 is TGTGCCAGACAGGGACGGAGCACAGATACGCAGTATTTT.

This clonotype appeared a single time. The chain couples TRBV20-1 to TRBJ1-2; D might be TRBD1 (5 bases). This CDR3 spans 13 amino acids. Germline assignment: CDR1 DFQATT and CDR2 SNEGSKA (reference sequence). V was cut by 5 bases and J by 6 bases, with 16 bases left in between. The CDR3 region is CSAGAPGVDGYTF. CDR3 sequence (DNA): TGCAGTGCTGGTGCGCCGGGGGTGGATGGCTACACCTTC.

The rearrangement joins TRBV7-9 to TRBJ2-7; weak D call: TRBD1 (5 bases). This CDR3 is 14 amino acids long. CDR1 is SEHNR and CDR2 is FQNEAQ in the germline V gene (reference sequence). Trimming pared 4 bases from V and 5 bases from J, leaving 15 bases between. The CDR3 sequence is CASSSSDKGNEQYF. The CDR3 region has the DNA TGTGCCAGCAGCTCCTCGGACAAGGGCAACGAGCAGTACTTC.

The CDR3 nucleotides read TGTGCCAGCAGCCCTGTAGCGGGAGGAGATGGTGATGAGCAGTTCTTC. It is translated as CASSPVAGGDGDEQFF. The V gene is TRBV3-1, the J gene TRBJ2-1; 10 positions match TRBD2. This CDR3 contains 16 residues. The junction had 11 bases not matched to a gene; V was cut back by 4 bases and J by 8 bases. CDR1 LGHDT and CDR2 YNNKEL come from the germline V gene (reference sequence).

The chain joins TRBV19 to TRBJ2-1; no firm D call. V was cut by 3 bases and J by 3 bases, with 6 bases left in between. The V gene's germline CDR1 is LNHDA and CDR2 SQIVND (reference sequence). The CDR3 length is 13 residues. The CDR3 loop reads CASSIRSYNEQFF. As DNA, the CDR3 is TGTGCCAGTAGTATTAGGAGCTACAATGAGCAGTTCTTC.

V and J are TRBV5-6 and TRBJ1-2; 9 bases map to TRBD1. With 3 bases clipped from V and 8 bases from J, the junction kept 11 bases outside the gene matches. This CDR3 has 15 amino acids. Per germline, CDR1 SGHDT and CDR2 YYEEEE. In nucleotides, the CDR3 is TGTGCCAGCAGCTGGAGCCCCGGGACAGGGTTAGGCTACACCTTC. This codes for CASSWSPGTGLGYTF.

The gene calls are TRBV7-9 and TRBJ2-7; maybe TRBD1 (5 bases). V gave up 3 bases and J gave up 6 bases, with 15 bases separating them. Germline V gives CDR1 SEHNR, CDR2 FQNEAQ (reference sequence). This CDR3 comprises 14 residues. The CDR3 is CASSFGLVQGEQYF. The DNA for the CDR3 is TGTGCCAGCAGCTTCGGTCTAGTTCAGGGCGAGCAGTACTTC.

The V and J genes are TRBV6-2 or TRBV6-3 and TRBJ2-5, with D possibly matching TRBD2 (6 bases). The V gene's germline CDR1 is MNHEY and CDR2 SVGEGT. This CDR3 has 12 amino acids. Trimming pared 4 bases from V and 5 bases from J, leaving 8 bases between. CDR3 amino acids: CASSSREETQYF. CDR3 nucleotide sequence: TGTGCCAGCAGTTCACGGGAGGAGACCCAGTACTTC.

The J gene is TRBJ1-2, the V gene TRBV5-1; perhaps TRBD1 as D (5 bases). From germline, CDR1 is SGHRS and CDR2 YFSETQ. The ends were cut back, 3 bases at V and 3 bases at J, with 15 bases in the middle. This CDR3 contains 15 residues. The CDR3 coding sequence is TGCGCCAGCAGCTCGAATGAAAGGGGTGACTATGGCTACACCTTC. The encoded protein is CASSSNERGDYGYTF.

Turning to this clonotype: At one end the junction does not follow the germline gene, possibly because of a read error. This rearrangement joins TRBV20-1 to TRBJ2-6; no firm D call. CDR1 is DFQATT, CDR2 SNEGSKA, per germline (reference sequence). The CDR3 runs to 18 residues. This CDR3 is CSASLPPSLLSGDNVLTF. The CDR3 region has the DNA TGCAGTGCTAGTTTACCCCCCTCTTTGCTCTCTGGGGACAACGTCCTGACTTTC.

The count of this clonotype is one. The chain carries TRBV27 and TRBJ2-1; TRBD2 aligns across 10 bases. CDR1 MNHEY and CDR2 SMNVEV come from the germline V gene (reference sequence). Trimming removed 5 bases from V and 5 bases from J; junction bases left unmatched: 6. The length of the CDR3 is 15 residues. This chain's CDR3 is CASSNRLAGNNEQFF. For the CDR3, the DNA is TGTGCCAGCAGTAACCGACTAGCGGGCAACAATGAGCAGTTCTTC.

The genes are TRBV30 and TRBJ1-1; D is unclear. V lost 1 base, J lost 0 bases, and 3 bases lay in between. This CDR3 has 12 amino acids. Germline V gene sequence: CDR1 GTSNPN, CDR2 SVGIG (reference sequence). In DNA, the CDR3 is TGTGCCTGGAGTGAGTTGAACACTGAAGCTTTCTTT. Residues: CAWSELNTEAFF.

V gene TRBV7-9 combines with J gene TRBJ2-7; possible D gene TRBD1, 5 bases. This CDR3 region has 15 residues. The germline V and J ends were trimmed by 5 bases and 2 bases, with 16 bases remaining between them. Germline V gene sequence: CDR1 SEHNR, CDR2 FQNEAQ (reference sequence). CDR3 DNA sequence: TGTGCCAGCAGCCCCGACAGTAACCAAGCCTACGAGCAGTACTTC. It specifies CASSPDSNQAYEQYF.

The genes are TRBV27 and TRBJ2-3, with TRBD2 matching 14 bases. In germline, CDR1 is MNHEY, CDR2 SMNVEV (reference sequence). The CDR3 contains 15 residues. V lost 6 bases and J lost 4; bases outside the gene matches: 3. CDR3 loop: CASSGLAGGPDTQYF. CDR3 sequence (DNA): TGTGCCAGCAGCGGACTAGCGGGAGGTCCAGATACGCAGTATTTT.

The V and J genes are TRBV7-6 and TRBJ1-1, with TRBD1 identical over 12 bases. Losses at the gene ends were 5 bases for V and 3 bases for J; bases not matched to a gene: 4. The CDR3 is 15 residues long. Germline values: CDR1 SGHVS, CDR2 FNYEAQ. For the CDR3, the DNA is TGTGCCAGCAGCATGGGACAGGGGGCGGACACTGAAGCTTTCTTT. It encodes CASSMGQGADTEAFF.